Listed here are 19 T cell receptor beta chains from one sample, sequenced in a study of cytomegalovirus exposure and HLA in healthy donors. The PCR contained 60 Vbeta and 13 Jbeta primers. Profiling relied on immunoSEQ multiplex PCR, and the TCRdb table lists in-frame clones only, not all of them. The sample yields 240,000 or so clones, 80% to 85% seen once. Specimen: PBMCs. The receptors shown here come from an older woman in good health and CMV-seropositive.

This chain joins TRBV6-1 and TRBJ1-2; 9 bases are shared with TRBD1. The CDR3 is 15 amino acids. Per germline, CDR1 MNHNS and CDR2 SASEGT. Trimming removed 4 bases from V and 2 bases from J; junction bases left unmatched: 5. The DNA of the CDR3 is TGTGCCAGCAGTGGGGGACAGGGTATGAACTATGGCTACACCTTC. Protein product: CASSGGQGMNYGYTF.

The rearrangement joins TRBV19 to TRBJ1-1, with 10 positions matching TRBD1. Germline values: CDR1 LNHDA, CDR2 SQIVND (reference sequence). This CDR3 contains 14 residues. V trimming: 3 bases; J trimming: 4 bases; junction bases outside the gene matches: 2. The CDR3 loop reads CASSIGTGVTEAFF. The CDR3 nucleotides are TGTGCCAGTAGTATCGGGACAGGGGTCACTGAAGCTTTCTTT.

This clone showed up just a few times. The same CDR3 can be traced to other DNA sequences in this sample. V is TRBV11-2 and J is TRBJ1-2, with unresolved D. Trimming took 6 bases from V and 0 from J, leaving 17 bases between them. Germline V gene lookup returns CDR1 SGHAT and CDR2 FQNNGV. The CDR3 runs 16 residues. Here the CDR3 DNA reads TGTGCCAGCAGGTCTCTTACCGGGAGGTCTAACTATGGCTACACCTTC. Protein product: CASRSLTGRSNYGYTF.

The CDR3 bases are TGTGCCAGCACCCAAGGGGCGGGAGCGTCCTACGAGCAGTACTTC. This encodes CASTQGAGASYEQYF. The chain combines TRBV6-1 with TRBJ2-7; TRBD2 aligns across 7 bases. Trimming cost V 7 bases and J 1 base; bases outside gene matches: 10. Germline CDR1 MNHNS, CDR2 SASEGT. The CDR3 covers 15 residues.

This rearrangement joins TRBV7-8 to TRBJ1-4; D is ambiguous. Germline loops: CDR1 SGHVS, CDR2 FQNEAQ. The CDR3 is 15 amino acids. V was trimmed by 1 base and J by 4 bases, leaving 10 bases between them. The DNA of the CDR3 is TGTGCCAGCAGCTTAGATCGCGGATTTAATGAAAAACTGTTTTTT. Its translation is CASSLDRGFNEKLFF.

The chain uses TRBV7-9 and TRBJ2-5, with 9 bases fitting TRBD1. TRBJ2-7 explains the end of the DNA better; the J call may be wrong. Germline V CDR1 and CDR2: SEHNR, FQNEAQ (reference sequence). This CDR3 is 14 amino acids long. The CDR3 DNA reads as TGTGCCAGCAGCTTAACGGGACAGGGCTACGAGCAGTACTTC. Encoded protein: CASSLTGQGYEQYF.

The chain carries TRBV4-1 and TRBJ2-7; the match to TRBD2 covers 8 bases. The CDR3 covers 17 residues. V was pared by 2 bases and J by 0 bases, with 9 bases of the junction left unmatched. Germline lookup yields CDR1 MGHRA and CDR2 YSYEKL. DNA for the CDR3: TGCGCCAGCAGCCAAATCGGGGGGACTAGGTACTCCTACGAGCAGTACTTC. Encoded protein: CASSQIGGTRYSYEQYF.

With respect to this clone: Compared with germline, one end of the junction differs, possibly owing to a read error. The V call is TRBV7-9, the J call TRBJ1-3; D not resolved. Germline lookup yields CDR1 SEHNR and CDR2 FQNEAQ (reference sequence). The CDR3 length is 16 residues. The CDR3 protein is CSSSIPTGSSGNTIYF. The CDR3 nucleotides read TGTTCCAGCAGCATACCAACCGGGAGCTCTGGAAACACCATATATTTT.

The V call is TRBV5-1, the J call TRBJ2-2; the D gene is possibly TRBD2 (6 bases). In germline, CDR1 is SGHRS, CDR2 YFSETQ. This CDR3 is built from 13 residues. Trimming pared 4 bases from V and 6 bases from J, leaving 10 bases between. Here the CDR3 reads CASSKSGPGELFF. CDR3 nucleotide sequence: TGCGCCAGCAGCAAGAGCGGGCCCGGGGAGCTGTTTTTT.

The sample holds a few counts of this clone. The chain uses TRBV4-1 and TRBJ2-3; 13 positions agree with TRBD2. The CDR3 extends over 17 amino acids. From germline, CDR1 is MGHRA and CDR2 YSYEKL. Germline trimming cut 2 bases from V and 3 bases from J; bases unmatched to any gene: 5. CDR3: CASSQPRLAGGTDTQYF. DNA of the CDR3: TGCGCCAGCAGCCAACCCCGACTAGCGGGAGGAACAGATACGCAGTATTTT.

J is TRBJ2-7 and V is TRBV5-6, with a tentative D call TRBD2 (5 bases). The CDR3 runs to 13 residues. CDR1 and CDR2 from the germline V gene are SGHDT and YYEEEE. Trimming took off 4 bases at V and 5 bases at J, with 13 bases between the two ends. As DNA, the CDR3 is TGTGCCAGCAGCACCGCGAGGGCAAACGAGCAGTACTTC. Translating gives CASSTARANEQYF.

This chain links TRBV4-1 with TRBJ1-5, with D unclear. V was clipped by 1 base and J by 5 bases, with 15 bases between them. Germline V gene sequence: CDR1 MGHRA, CDR2 YSYEKL. The CDR3 runs to 16 residues. CDR3 DNA: TGCGCCAGCAGCCAAGCGTCCACTCAACCCCATCAGCCCCAGCATTTT. It translates to CASSQASTQPHQPQHF.

The chain is built from TRBV15 and TRBJ2-1; D call uncertain. From germline, CDR1 is LNHNV and CDR2 YYDKDF (reference sequence). Between the trimmed V and J ends, which lost 2 bases and 0 bases, there was a span of 8 bases. There are 15 residues in the CDR3. The CDR3 DNA sequence: TGTGCCACCAGCAGACACATAAGCTCCTACAATGAGCAGTTCTTC. It yields the protein CATSRHISSYNEQFF.

The chain carries TRBV10-2 and TRBJ1-3; no firm D call. V lost 0 bases, J lost 0 bases, and 6 bases lay in between. The CDR3 sequence is 15 residues long. The germline CDR1 and CDR2 sequences are WSHSY and SAAADI. The CDR3 coding sequence is TGCGCCAGCAGTGAGTCGAGCTTCTCTGGAAACACCATATATTTT. It specifies CASSESSFSGNTIYF.

This sequence joins TRBV19 and TRBJ2-3; 13 nucleotides agree with TRBD2. V lost 4 bases, J lost 1 base, and 8 bases stayed unmatched. This CDR3 is 18 amino acids long. Germline V gene sequence: CDR1 LNHDA, CDR2 SQIVND (reference sequence). The CDR3 loop is CASSNPRTSGRRTDTQYF. Here the CDR3 DNA reads TGTGCCAGTAGTAACCCTCGGACTAGCGGGAGACGCACAGATACGCAGTATTTT.

This chain joins TRBV10-3 and TRBJ2-7; TRBD1 agrees at 10 bases. CDR3 size: 14 residues. CDR1 and CDR2 from the germline V gene are ENHRY and SYGVKD. V lost 10 bases and J lost 5; bases outside the gene matches: 11. For the CDR3, the DNA is TGTGCCAACGGCCCGACAGGGGGCAGGGACGAGCAGTACTTC. Amino acids: CANGPTGGRDEQYF.

The chain carries TRBV13 and TRBJ2-1, with D perhaps TRBD1 (7 bases). Trimming removed 2 bases from V and 9 bases from J, with 14 bases in between. This CDR3 is 14 amino acids long. Germline V gene sequence: CDR1 PRHDT, CDR2 FYEKMQ (reference sequence). CDR3 in DNA: TGTGCCAGCAGCTTATGGCAGGGGGGTGTTGAGCAGTTCTTC. This translates into CASSLWQGGVEQFF.

A remark on this clone: The junction does not match germline at one end; this may be a read error. The chain carries TRBV6-5 and TRBJ2-7, with 10 bases fitting TRBD2. This CDR3 region has 15 residues. Germline CDR1 and CDR2: MNHEY and SVGAGI. The DNA of the CDR3 is TGTGCCAGCAGACATAGCGGGAGGAGCTCCCACGAGCAGTACTTC. It specifies CASRHSGRSSHEQYF.

J is TRBJ2-7 and V is TRBV5-1, with 9 bases lining up with TRBD2. This CDR3 comprises 14 residues. Germline V CDR1 and CDR2: SGHRS, YFSETQ. V was pared by 7 bases and J by 3 bases, with 8 bases of the junction left unmatched. CDR3 loop: CASGSGTSIYEQYF. The CDR3 coding sequence is TGCGCCAGCGGATCCGGGACTAGCATCTACGAGCAGTACTTC.